The source of this T cell receptor beta chain is a study of blood T cell repertoires in COVID-19. The CDR3 is 12 amino acids. The V end lost 3 bases, the J end lost 5 bases, and 8 bases lay between the germline ends. Germline V gene data show CDR1 as SGHDT and CDR2 as YYEEEE. The table came from immunoSEQ multiplex PCR; TCRdb's copy has only in-frame clones and leaves some out. The sample consists of 200,000 to 250,000 clones, about 91% of them appearing once. The material sequenced was peripheral blood. J is TRBJ1-1 and V is TRBV5-6; D might be TRBD1 (5 bases). The TCR originated in a woman aged 40 to 55 with acute or convalescent COVID-19. The CDR3 nucleotides are TGTGCCAGCAGCTGGGCAGGGACTGAAGCTTTCTTT. Protein product: CASSWAGTEAFF. Based on the CDR3 plus reference TRBV5-6 and TRBJ1-1, the full variable domain is DAGVTQSPTHLIKTRGQQVTLRCSPKSGHDTVSWYQQALGQGPQFIFQYYEEEERQRGNFPDRFSGHQFPNYSSELNVNALLLGDSALYLCASSWAGTEAFFGQGTRLTVV.